This record covers a single T cell receptor beta chain. The data were produced by immunoSEQ multiplex PCR, yet TCRdb's version contains in-frame clones alone and is incomplete. The profile shows under 450,000 clones, around 90% of them singletons. The data originate from a study of control samples from healthy donors and cancer patients. The CDR3 spans 15 residues. The germline gives CDR1 MDHEN, CDR2 SYDVKM. J gave up 8 bases and V 7 bases, and 16 bases lay outside the gene matches. The chain has TRBV28 and TRBJ1-2; TRBD1 agrees at 7 bases. Sequencing was done on a sample of PBMCs. The clonotype was recovered from a man aged 40-55 years with head and neck cancer. CDR3: CASTVPGQESGGYTF. CDR3 DNA: TGTGCCAGCACCGTTCCCGGACAGGAAAGCGGCGGCTACACCTTC.